This T cell receptor (beta chain) was identified in a study of T cell responses to AZD1222 COVID-19 vaccine. In the case of this clone: Antigen unknown.

Repertoires were generated with immunoSEQ multiplex PCR, while TCRdb's copy carries only in-frame clones and drops some. This sample carries 150,000 to 200,000 clones, about nine tenths of them seen once, and the ten largest clones take 2.7%. Study findings and constraints: Elevations in Spike-specific TCR breadth and depth followed administration of two AZD1222 doses. Clonal diversity was possibly underestimated, and white British individuals and females predominated among donors.

The V end was cut by 4 bases, the J end by 0 bases, with 10 bases between. The CDR3 runs 14 residues. Per the germline V gene, CDR1 is LNHDA and CDR2 is SQIVND (reference sequence). The source of this sequence is an adult in good health. This chain uses TRBV19 with TRBJ2-7, with D tentatively TRBD1 (6 bases). The input for sequencing was peripheral blood, taken on day 0 of MenACWY control vaccination. As DNA, the CDR3 is TGTGCCAGTAGTAAGGCAGGGGCCTCCTACGAGCAGTACTTC. It codes for CASSKAGASYEQYF.